This T cell receptor (beta chain) was observed in a study of CD8+CD57+ T cells in acquired aplastic anemia. In the study overall: On average, healthy donors gave around 9.8 million reads for CD4+ cells. Study-wide results and limits: About 29 CD8+ CDR3 sequences occurred in both the patients and the controls.

Genomic DNA templated the TCR beta VDJ and CDR3 profiling. TCRdb independently ran MiXCR on the reads; one entry per CDR3 protein. Of 80,000 or so distinct CDR3 sequences detected, around 44% appear once; the ten largest clones hold around 63%. For this clonotype: Its antigen is not identified.

The germline V and J ends were trimmed by 3 bases and 1 base, with 6 bases remaining between them. This CDR3 contains 12 residues. Germline V gene sequence: CDR1 DFQATT, CDR2 SNEGSKA (reference sequence). V gene TRBV20-1 combines with J gene TRBJ1-2; D perhaps matches TRBD1 (6 bases). The clonotype originates from a human donor in good health, serving as a control. The specimen was sorted CD4+, CD8+, or CD8+CD57+ T cells (not recorded which) from PBMCs. CDR3 amino acids: CSARDSNYGYTF. The CDR3 DNA reads TGCAGTGCTAGGGACAGTAACTATGGCTACACCTTC.